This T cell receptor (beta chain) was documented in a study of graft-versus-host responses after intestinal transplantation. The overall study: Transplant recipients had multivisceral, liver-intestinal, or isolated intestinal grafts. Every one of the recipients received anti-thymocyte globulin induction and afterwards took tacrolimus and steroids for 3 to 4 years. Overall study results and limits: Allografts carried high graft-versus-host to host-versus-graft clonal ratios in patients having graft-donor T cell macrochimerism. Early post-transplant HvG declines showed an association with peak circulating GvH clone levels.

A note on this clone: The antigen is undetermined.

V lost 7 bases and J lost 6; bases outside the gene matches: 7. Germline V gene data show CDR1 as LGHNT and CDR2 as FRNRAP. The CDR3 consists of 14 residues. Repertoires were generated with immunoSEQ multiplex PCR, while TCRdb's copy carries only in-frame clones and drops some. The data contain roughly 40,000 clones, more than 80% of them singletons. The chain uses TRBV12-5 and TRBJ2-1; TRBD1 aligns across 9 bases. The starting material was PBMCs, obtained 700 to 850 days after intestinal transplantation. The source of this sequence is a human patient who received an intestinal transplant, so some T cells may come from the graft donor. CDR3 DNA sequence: TGTGCTAGTGTGGCGGGACAGGGAATCAATGAGCAGTTCTTC. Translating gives CASVAGQGINEQFF.